The sample holds one count of the clone carrying this TCR beta chain. As yet, its antigen is unknown. Germline-derived CDR1 and CDR2 are SQVTM and ANQGSEA. The V gene lost 1 base and the J gene lost 8 bases, with 18 bases spanning the gap. This CDR3 has 15 residues. The entry originates in a study of T cell responses to AZD1222 COVID-19 vaccine. The study, taken as a whole, reports: Sampled repertoires all dated from after the peak T cell response. A reported finding is that nearly half of spike-specific TCRs target unmutated variant regions. Donors skewed white British and female; clonal diversity was possibly underestimated.

Sequencing was performed with immunoSEQ multiplex PCR; in TCRdb, only in-frame clones are kept and a portion is missing. Of 130,000 or so clones detected, roughly 86% appear once; the ten largest clones hold 10% to 15%. This sample comprised peripheral blood, obtained on day 0 of AZD1222 vaccination. The TCR sequence derives from an adult in good health. This chain links TRBV29-1 with TRBJ2-1, with TRBD2 as a possible D gene (5 bases). The CDR3 reads CSVEVGTSEGDEQFF. The CDR3 coding sequence is TGCAGCGTTGAAGTCGGCACTAGTGAGGGCGATGAGCAGTTCTTC.